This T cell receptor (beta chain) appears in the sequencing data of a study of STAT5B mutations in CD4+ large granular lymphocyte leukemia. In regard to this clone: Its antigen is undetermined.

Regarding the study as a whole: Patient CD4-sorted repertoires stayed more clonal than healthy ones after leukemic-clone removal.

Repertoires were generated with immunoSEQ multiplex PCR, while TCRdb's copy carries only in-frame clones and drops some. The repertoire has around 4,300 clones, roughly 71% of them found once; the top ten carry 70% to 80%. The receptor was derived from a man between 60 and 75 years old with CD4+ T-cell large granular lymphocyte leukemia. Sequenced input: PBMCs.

The CDR3 loop reads CAIHPRPSHEQYF. The CDR3 coding sequence is TGTGCCATTCACCCCCGGCCGTCGCACGAGCAGTACTTC. V is TRBV21-1 and J is TRBJ2-7. TRBV21-1 is designated a pseudogene. This CDR3 is built from 13 residues.